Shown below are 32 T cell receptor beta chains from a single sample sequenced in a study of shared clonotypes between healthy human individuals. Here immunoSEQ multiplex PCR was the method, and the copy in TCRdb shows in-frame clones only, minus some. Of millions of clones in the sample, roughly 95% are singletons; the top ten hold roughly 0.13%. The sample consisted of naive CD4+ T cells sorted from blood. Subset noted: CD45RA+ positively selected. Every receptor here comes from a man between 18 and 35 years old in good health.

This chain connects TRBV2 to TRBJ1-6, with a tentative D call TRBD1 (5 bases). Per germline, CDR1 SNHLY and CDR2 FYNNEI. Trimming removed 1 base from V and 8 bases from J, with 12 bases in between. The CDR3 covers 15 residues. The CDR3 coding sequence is TGTGCCAGCAGTGAAGACCAGGGCTCATATTCACCCCTCCACTTT. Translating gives CASSEDQGSYSPLHF.

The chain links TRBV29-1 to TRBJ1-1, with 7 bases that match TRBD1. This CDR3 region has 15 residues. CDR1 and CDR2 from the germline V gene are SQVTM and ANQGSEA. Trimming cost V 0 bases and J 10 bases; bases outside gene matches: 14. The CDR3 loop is CSVEDLQGGTRGAFF. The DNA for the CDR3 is TGCAGCGTTGAAGATCTTCAGGGGGGGACAAGGGGAGCTTTCTTT.

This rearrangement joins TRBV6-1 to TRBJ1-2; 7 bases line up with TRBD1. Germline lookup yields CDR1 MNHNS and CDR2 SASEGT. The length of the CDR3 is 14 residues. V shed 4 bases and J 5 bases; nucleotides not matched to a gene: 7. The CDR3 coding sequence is TGTGCCAGCAGTGGGACGGGACAGCTATATGGCTACACCTTC. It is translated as CASSGTGQLYGYTF.

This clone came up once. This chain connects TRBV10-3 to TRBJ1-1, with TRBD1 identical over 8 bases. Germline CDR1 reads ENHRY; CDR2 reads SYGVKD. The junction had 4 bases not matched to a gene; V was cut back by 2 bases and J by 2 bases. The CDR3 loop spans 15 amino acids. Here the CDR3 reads CAISERGTGNTEAFF. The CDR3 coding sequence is TGTGCCATCAGTGAGCGGGGGACAGGAAACACTGAAGCTTTCTTT.

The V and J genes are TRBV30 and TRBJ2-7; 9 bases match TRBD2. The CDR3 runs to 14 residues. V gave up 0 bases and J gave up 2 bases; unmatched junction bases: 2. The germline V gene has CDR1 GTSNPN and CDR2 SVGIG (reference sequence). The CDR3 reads CAWSVGGRAYEQYF. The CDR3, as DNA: TGTGCCTGGAGTGTGGGCGGGAGGGCCTACGAGCAGTACTTC.

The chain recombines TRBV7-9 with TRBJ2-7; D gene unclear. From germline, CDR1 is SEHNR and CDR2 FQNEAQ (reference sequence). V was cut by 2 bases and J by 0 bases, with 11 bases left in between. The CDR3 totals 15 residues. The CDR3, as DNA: TGTGCCAGCAGCTTATCAGATAAGAGCTCCTACGAGCAGTACTTC. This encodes CASSLSDKSSYEQYF. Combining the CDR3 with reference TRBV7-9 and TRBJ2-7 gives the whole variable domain DTGVSQNPRHKITKRGQNVTFRCDPISEHNRLYWYRQTLGQGPEFLTYFQNEAQLEKSRLLSDRFSAERPKGSFSTLEIQRTEQGDSAMYLCASSLSDKSSYEQYFGPGTRLTVT.

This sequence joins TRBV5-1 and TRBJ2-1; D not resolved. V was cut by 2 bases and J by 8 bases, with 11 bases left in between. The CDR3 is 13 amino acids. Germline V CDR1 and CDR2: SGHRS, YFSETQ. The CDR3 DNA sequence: TGCGCCAGCAGCTTTTCAAGGGTAGATGAGCAGTTCTTC. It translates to CASSFSRVDEQFF.

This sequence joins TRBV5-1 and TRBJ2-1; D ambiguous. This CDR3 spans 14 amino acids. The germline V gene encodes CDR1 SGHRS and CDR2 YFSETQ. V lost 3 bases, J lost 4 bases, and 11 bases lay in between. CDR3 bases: TGCGCCAGCAGCTCAGACACCTCATACAATGAGCAGTTCTTC. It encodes CASSSDTSYNEQFF.

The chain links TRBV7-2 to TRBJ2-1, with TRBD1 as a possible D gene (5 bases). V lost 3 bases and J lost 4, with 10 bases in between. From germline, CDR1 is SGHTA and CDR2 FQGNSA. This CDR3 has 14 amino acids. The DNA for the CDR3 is TGTGCCAGCAGCTTCCACACAGGATACAATGAGCAGTTCTTC. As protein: CASSFHTGYNEQFF.

CDR3 loop: CASSRDRDNSPLHF. CDR3 nucleotides: TGTGCCAGCTCCCGGGACAGAGATAATTCACCCCTCCACTTT. This rearrangement joins TRBV18 to TRBJ1-6; 7 nucleotides line up with TRBD1. CDR1 and CDR2 (germline): KGHSH, LQKENI. This CDR3 spans 14 amino acids. Trimming took 6 bases from V and 5 from J; bases not matched to a gene: 4.

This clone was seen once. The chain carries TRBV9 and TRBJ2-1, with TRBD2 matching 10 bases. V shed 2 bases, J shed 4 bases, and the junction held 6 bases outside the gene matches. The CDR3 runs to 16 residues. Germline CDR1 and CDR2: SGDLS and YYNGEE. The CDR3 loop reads CASSVPGLAPYNEQFF. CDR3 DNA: TGTGCCAGCAGCGTTCCGGGACTAGCGCCTTACAATGAGCAGTTCTTC.

The CDR3 here is CAISPLAGGAYEQYF. The CDR3 DNA sequence: TGCGCCATCTCTCCTCTAGCGGGAGGAGCCTACGAGCAGTACTTC. V is TRBV10-2 and J is TRBJ2-7; 11 nucleotides agree with TRBD2. The CDR3 sequence is 15 residues long. After removal of 10 bases from V and 2 bases from J, the junction contained 10 bases not matched to a gene. CDR1 and CDR2 (germline): WSHSY, SAAADI.

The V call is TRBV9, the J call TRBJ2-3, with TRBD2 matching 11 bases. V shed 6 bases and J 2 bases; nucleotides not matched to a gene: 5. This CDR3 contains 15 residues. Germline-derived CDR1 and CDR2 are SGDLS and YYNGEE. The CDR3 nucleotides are TGTGCCAGCAACCGACTAGCGGGGTTCACAGATACGCAGTATTTT. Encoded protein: CASNRLAGFTDTQYF.

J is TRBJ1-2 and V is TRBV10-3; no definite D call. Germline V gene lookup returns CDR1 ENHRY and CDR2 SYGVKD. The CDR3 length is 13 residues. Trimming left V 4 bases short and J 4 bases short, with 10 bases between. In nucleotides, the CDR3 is TGTGCCATCAGTGGGCCGGGGAGCTATGGCTACACCTTC. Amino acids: CAISGPGSYGYTF.

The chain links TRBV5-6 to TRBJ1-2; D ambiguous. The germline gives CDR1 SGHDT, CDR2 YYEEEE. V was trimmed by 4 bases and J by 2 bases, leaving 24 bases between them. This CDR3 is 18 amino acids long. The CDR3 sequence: CASSGGPGQPILNYGYTF. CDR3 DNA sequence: TGTGCCAGCAGCGGCGGACCAGGTCAGCCGATACTCAACTATGGCTACACCTTC.

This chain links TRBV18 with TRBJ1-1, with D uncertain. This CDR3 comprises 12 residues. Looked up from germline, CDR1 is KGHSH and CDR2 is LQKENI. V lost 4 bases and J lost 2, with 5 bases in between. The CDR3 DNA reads TGTGCCAGCTCACAGTATAACACTGAAGCTTTCTTT. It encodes CASSQYNTEAFF.

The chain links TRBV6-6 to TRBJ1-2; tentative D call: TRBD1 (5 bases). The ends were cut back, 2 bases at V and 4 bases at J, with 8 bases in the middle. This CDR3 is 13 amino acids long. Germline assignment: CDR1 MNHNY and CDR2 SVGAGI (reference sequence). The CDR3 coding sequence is TGTGCCAGCAGTTACGCAGGGACCTATGGCTACACCTTC. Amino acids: CASSYAGTYGYTF.

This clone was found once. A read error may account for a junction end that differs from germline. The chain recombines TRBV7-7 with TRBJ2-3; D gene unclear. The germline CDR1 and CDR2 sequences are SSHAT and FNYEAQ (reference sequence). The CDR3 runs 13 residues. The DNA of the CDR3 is TGTGCTAGCAGCTTAGTTTATTCAGATACGCAGTATTTT. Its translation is CASSLVYSDTQYF. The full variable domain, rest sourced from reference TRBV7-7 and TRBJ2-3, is GAGVSQSPRYKVTKRGQDVTLRCDPISSHATLYWYQQALGQGPEFLTYFNYEAQPDKSGLPSDRFSAERPEGSISTLTIQRTEQRDSAMYRCASSLVYSDTQYFGPGTRLTVL.

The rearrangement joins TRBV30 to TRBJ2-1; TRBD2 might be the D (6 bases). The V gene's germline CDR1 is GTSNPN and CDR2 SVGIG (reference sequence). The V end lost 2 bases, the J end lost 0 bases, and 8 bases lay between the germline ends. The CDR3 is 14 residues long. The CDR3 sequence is CAWSSSVSYNEQFF. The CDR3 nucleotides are TGTGCCTGGAGTTCTAGCGTCTCCTACAATGAGCAGTTCTTC. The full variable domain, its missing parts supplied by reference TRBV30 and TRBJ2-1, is SQTIHQWPATLVQPVGSPLSLECTVEGTSNPNLYWYRQAAGRGLQLLFYSVGIGQISSEVPQNLSASRPQDRQFILSSKKLLLSDSGFYLCAWSSSVSYNEQFFGPGTRLTVL.

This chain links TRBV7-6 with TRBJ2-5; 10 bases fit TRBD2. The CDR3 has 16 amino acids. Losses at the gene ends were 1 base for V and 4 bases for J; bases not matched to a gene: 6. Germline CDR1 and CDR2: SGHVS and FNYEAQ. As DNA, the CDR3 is TGTGCCAGCAGCTTAGTAGCTAGCGGGAGTTCAGAGACCCAGTACTTC. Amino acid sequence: CASSLVASGSSETQYF.

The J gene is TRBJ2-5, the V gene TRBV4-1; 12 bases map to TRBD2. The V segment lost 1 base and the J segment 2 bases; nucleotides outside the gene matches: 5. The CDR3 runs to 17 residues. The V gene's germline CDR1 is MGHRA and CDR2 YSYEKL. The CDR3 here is CASSQGTSGKTQETQYF. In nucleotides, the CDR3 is TGCGCCAGCAGCCAAGGGACTAGCGGGAAGACACAAGAGACCCAGTACTTC.

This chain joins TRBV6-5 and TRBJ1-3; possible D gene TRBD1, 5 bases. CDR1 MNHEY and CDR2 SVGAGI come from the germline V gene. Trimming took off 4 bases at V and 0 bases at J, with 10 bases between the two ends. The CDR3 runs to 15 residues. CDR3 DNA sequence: TGTGCCAGCAGTTCGACAGTCTTCTCTGGAAACACCATATATTTT. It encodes CASSSTVFSGNTIYF.

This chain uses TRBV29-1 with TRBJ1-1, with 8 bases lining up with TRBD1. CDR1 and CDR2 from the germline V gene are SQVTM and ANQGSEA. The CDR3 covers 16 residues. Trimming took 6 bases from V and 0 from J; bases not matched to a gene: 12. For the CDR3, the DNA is TGCAGCGTCGGACCCGGACAGGGCCTCATGAACACTGAAGCTTTCTTT. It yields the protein CSVGPGQGLMNTEAFF.

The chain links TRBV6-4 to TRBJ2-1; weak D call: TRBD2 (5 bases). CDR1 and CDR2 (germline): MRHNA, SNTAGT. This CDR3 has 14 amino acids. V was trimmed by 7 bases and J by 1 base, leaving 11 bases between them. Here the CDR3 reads CASTEGRSYNEQFF. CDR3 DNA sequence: TGTGCCAGCACCGAGGGAAGATCCTACAATGAGCAGTTCTTC.

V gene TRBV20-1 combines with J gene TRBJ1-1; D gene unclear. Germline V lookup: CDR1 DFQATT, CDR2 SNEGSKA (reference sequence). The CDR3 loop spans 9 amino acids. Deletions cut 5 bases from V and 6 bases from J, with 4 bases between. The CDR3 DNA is TGCAGTGCTCCTGCTGAAGCTTTCTTT. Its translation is CSAPAEAFF.

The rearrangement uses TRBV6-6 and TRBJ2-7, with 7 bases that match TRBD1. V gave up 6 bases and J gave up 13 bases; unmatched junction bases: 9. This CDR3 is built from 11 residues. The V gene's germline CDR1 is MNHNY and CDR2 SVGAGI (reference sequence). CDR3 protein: CASSPLQGQYF. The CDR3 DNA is TGTGCCAGCAGCCCCCTACAGGGGCAATACTTC.

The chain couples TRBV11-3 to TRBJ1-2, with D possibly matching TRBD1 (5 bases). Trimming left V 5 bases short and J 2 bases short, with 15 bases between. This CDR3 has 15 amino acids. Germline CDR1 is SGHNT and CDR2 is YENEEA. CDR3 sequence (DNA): TGTGCCAGCAGCGGGGGACTCAATCAGAACTATGGCTACACCTTC. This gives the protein CASSGGLNQNYGYTF. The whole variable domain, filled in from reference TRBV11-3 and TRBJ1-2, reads EAGVVQSPRYKIIEKKQPVAFWCNPISGHNTLYWYLQNLGQGPELLIRYENEEAVDDSQLPKDRFSAERLKGVDSTLKIQPAELGDSAVYLCASSGGLNQNYGYTFGSGTRLTVV.

The CDR3 DNA is TGTGCCAGTAGTAAAAACTGGGGCACTAATGAAAAACTGTTTTTT. It is translated as CASSKNWGTNEKLFF. The chain employs TRBV19 and TRBJ1-4; TRBD1 might be the D (5 bases). Trimming left V 4 bases short and J 2 bases short, with 11 bases between. Germline CDR1 reads LNHDA; CDR2 reads SQIVND (reference sequence). CDR3 size: 15 residues.

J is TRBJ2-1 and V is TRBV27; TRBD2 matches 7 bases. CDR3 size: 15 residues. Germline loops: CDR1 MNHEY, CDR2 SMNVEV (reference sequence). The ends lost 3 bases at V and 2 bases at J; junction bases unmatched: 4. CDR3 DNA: TGTGCCAGCAGTTTGGGCGGGACTACCTACAATGAGCAGTTCTTC. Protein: CASSLGGTTYNEQFF.

The CDR3 nucleotides read TGTGCCAGCAGCCCGGACAGGGAAGGCGAGCAGTACTTC. This gives the protein CASSPDREGEQYF. The gene calls are TRBV2 and TRBJ2-7; 8 bases align to TRBD1. V shed 6 bases and J 6 bases; nucleotides not matched to a gene: 7. This CDR3 contains 13 residues. The germline gives CDR1 SNHLY, CDR2 FYNNEI.

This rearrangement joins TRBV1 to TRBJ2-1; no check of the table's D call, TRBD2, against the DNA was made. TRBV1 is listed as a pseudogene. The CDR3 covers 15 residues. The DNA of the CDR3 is TGCACCAGCCACGTAGTCCGCCGTTCCTACAATGAGCAGTTCTTC. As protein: CTSHVVRRSYNEQFF.

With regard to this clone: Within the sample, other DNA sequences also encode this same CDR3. In DNA form, the CDR3 reads TGTGCCAGCAGCTTAAATCTCTACGAGCAGTACTTC. Amino acids: CASSLNLYEQYF. This chain joins TRBV7-2 and TRBJ2-7; D ambiguous. The V end was cut by 2 bases, the J end by 3 bases, with 5 bases between. This CDR3 is built from 12 residues. Germline lookup yields CDR1 SGHTA and CDR2 FQGNSA.